This paragraph covers one TCR beta chain sequence. This entry is derived from a study of cytomegalovirus exposure and HLA in healthy donors. A multiplex PCR was run with 60 Vbeta primers and 13 Jbeta primers. Sequenced by immunoSEQ multiplex PCR; TCRdb stores in-frame clones only, minus some. The sample lists over 150,000 clones, about 75% occurring once. V shed 5 bases, J shed 7 bases, and the junction held 8 bases outside the gene matches. The CDR3 totals 15 residues. Germline loops: CDR1 SGHVS, CDR2 FQNEAQ. Sample: PBMCs. The genes are TRBV7-8 and TRBJ2-1; 10 nucleotides align to TRBD2. The receptor comes from a male donor in good health and CMV-seropositive. The CDR3 DNA sequence: TGTGCCAGCAGCCCAGCGGGGGGGCCGGGGAATGAGCAGTTCTTC. Protein sequence: CASSPAGGPGNEQFF.